What follows is one TCR beta chain and its context. The data originate from a study of blood T cell repertoires in COVID-19. In the authors' workflow: Quantification of nucleated cells was approximated via reference gene primer amplification. Only in-frame clones appear in the TCRdb table, and some are missing; sequencing was by immunoSEQ multiplex PCR. Clone size and the V and J calls come from that table; the DNA yielded D and trimming. The data hold 93,000 or so clones, with 88% observed a single time. This CDR3 has 14 amino acids. With 7 bases removed from V and 0 bases from J, the gap between germline ends came to 11 bases. Germline lookup yields CDR1 SNHLY and CDR2 FYNNEI.

The rearrangement uses TRBV2 and TRBJ2-3; a possible D gene is TRBD2 (7 bases). The sample consisted of peripheral blood. This receptor was obtained from a human donor in a cohort sampled during active COVID-19. The CDR3 region has the DNA TGTGCCAGCACCCGGGGGGCTAGCACAGATACGCAGTATTTT. Translated, it gives CASTRGASTDTQYF.